This T cell receptor (beta chain) stems from a study of T cells in Graves' hyperthyroidism and ophthalmopathy. Study observations and caveats: The model foresaw ophthalmopathy a median 6.5 months prior to onset.

Authors of the study amplified TCR beta CDR3 regions from RNA transcripts. In the first-round RT-PCR of the TCR CDR3, the HTBI primer set was used. In TCRdb, the multiplex PCR reads were re-called with MiXCR into one record per CDR3 protein. The table records about 270,000 distinct CDR3 sequences, around 24% of them present only once. The CDR3 sequence is 16 residues long. The germline gives CDR1 MDHEN, CDR2 SYDVKM. V shed 8 bases and J 3 bases; nucleotides not matched to a gene: 11. This clonotype was seen many times. Its specificity is unknown. The genes are TRBV28 and TRBJ2-2, with 8 bases aligning to TRBD2. Sample: blood. This receptor was taken from a woman aged 40 to 49 with Graves' ophthalmopathy. The CDR3 coding sequence is TGTGCCAGCTCCTCGGGACTAGTGGGGGACACCGGGGAGCTGTTTTTT. It codes for CASSSGLVGDTGELFF. The complete variable domain, with remaining parts taken from reference TRBV28 and TRBJ2-2, reads DVKVTQSSRYLVKRTGEKVFLECVQDMDHENMFWYRQDPGLGLRLIYFSYDVKMKEKGDIPEGYSVSREKKERFSLILESASTNQTSMYLCASSSGLVGDTGELFFGEGSRLTVL.